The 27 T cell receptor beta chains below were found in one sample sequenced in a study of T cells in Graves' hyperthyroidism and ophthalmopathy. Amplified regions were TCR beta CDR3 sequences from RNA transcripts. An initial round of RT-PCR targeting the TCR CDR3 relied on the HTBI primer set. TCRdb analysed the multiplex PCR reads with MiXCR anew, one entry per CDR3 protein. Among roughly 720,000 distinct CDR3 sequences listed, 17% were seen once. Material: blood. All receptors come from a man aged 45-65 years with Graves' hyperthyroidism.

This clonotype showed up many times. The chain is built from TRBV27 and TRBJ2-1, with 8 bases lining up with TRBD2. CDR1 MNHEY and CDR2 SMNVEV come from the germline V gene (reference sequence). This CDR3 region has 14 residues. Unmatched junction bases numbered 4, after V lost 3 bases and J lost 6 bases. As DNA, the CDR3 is TGTGCCAGCAGTTTGATCGGGACTAGCAATGAGCAGTTCTTC. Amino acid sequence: CASSLIGTSNEQFF.

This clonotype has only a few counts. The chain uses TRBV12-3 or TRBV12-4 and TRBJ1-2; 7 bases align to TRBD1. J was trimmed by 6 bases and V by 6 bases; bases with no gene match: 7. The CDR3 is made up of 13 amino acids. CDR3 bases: TGTGCCAGCAGGCCCGACAGGGAGGATGGCTACACCTTC. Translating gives CASRPDREDGYTF.

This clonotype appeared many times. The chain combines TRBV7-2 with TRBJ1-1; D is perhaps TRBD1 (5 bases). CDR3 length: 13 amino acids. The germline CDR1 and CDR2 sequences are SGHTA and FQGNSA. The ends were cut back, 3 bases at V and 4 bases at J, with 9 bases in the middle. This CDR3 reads CASSFNTGTEAFF. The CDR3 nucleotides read TGTGCCAGCAGCTTTAATACAGGCACTGAAGCTTTCTTT.

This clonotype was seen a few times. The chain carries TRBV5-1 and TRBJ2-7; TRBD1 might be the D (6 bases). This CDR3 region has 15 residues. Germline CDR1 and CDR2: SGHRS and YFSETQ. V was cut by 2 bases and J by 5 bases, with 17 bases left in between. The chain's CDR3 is CASSFTGFRSDEQYF. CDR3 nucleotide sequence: TGCGCCAGCAGCTTTACAGGGTTCAGGAGTGACGAGCAGTACTTC.

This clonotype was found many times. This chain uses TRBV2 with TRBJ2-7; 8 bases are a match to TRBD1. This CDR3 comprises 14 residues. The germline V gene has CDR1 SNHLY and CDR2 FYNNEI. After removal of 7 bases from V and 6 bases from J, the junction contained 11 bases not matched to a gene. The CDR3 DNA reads TGTGCCAGCACCACACCGGGACAGGTCACCGAGCAGTACTTC. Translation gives CASTTPGQVTEQYF.

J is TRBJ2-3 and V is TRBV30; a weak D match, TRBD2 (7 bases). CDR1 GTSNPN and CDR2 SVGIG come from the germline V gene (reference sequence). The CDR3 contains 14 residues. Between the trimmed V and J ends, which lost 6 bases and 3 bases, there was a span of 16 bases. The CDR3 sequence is CACRDIGGTDTQYF. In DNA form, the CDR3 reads TGTGCCTGCCGGGACATCGGGGGGACAGATACGCAGTATTTT.

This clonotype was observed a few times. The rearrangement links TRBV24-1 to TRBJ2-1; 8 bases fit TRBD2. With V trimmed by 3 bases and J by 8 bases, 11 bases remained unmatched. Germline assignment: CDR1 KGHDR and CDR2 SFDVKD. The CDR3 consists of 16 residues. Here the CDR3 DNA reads TGTGCCACCAGTGATGAAATAACCGGGGGGGTCGATGAGCAGTTCTTC. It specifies CATSDEITGGVDEQFF.

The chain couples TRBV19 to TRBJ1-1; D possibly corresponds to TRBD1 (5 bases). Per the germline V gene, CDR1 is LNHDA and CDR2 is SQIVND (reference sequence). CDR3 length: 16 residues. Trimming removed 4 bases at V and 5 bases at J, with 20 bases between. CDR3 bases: TGTGCCAGTAGTACCAGAGGAGGGGCCCTGGGGACTGAAGCTTTCTTT. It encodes CASSTRGGALGTEAFF.

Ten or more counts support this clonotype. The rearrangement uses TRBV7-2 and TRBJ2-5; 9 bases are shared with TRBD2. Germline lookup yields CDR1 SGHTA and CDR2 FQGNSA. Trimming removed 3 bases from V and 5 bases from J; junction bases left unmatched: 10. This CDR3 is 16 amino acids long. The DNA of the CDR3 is TGTGCCAGCAGCTTGCAGTTTGGGGCGGGAGGGGAGACCCAGTACTTC. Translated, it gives CASSLQFGAGGETQYF.

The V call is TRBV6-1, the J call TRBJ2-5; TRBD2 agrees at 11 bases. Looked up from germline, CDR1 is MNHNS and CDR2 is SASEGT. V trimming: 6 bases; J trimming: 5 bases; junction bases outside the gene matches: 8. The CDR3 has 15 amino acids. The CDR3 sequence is CASSPGLAGPETQYF. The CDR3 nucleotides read TGTGCCAGCAGCCCCGGACTAGCGGGCCCGGAGACCCAGTACTTC.

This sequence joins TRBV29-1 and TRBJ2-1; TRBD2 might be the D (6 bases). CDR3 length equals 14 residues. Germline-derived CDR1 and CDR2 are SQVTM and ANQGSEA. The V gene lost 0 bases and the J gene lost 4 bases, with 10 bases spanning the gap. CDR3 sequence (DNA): TGCAGCGTTGAAGATGCCGGGACTTACAATGAGCAGTTCTTC. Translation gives CSVEDAGTYNEQFF.

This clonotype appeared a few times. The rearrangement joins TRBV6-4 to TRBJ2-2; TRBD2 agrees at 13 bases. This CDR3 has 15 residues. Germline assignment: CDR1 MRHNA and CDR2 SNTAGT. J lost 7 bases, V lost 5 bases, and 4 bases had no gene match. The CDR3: CASSKGLAGSGELFF. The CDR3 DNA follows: TGTGCCAGCAGTAAGGGACTAGCGGGAAGCGGGGAGCTGTTTTTT.

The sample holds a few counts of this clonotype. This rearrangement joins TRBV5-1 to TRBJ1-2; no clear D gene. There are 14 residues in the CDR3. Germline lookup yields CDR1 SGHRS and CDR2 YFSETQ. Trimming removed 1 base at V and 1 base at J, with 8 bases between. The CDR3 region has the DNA TGCGCCAGCAGCTTGACGGATTTTAACTATGGCTACACCTTC. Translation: CASSLTDFNYGYTF.

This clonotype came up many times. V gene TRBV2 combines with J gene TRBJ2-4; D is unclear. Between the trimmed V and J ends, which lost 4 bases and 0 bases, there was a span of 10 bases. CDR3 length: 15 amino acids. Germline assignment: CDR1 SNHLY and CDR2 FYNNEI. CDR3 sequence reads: CASSATALAKNIQYF. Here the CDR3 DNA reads TGTGCCAGCAGTGCAACAGCCTTAGCCAAAAACATTCAGTACTTC.

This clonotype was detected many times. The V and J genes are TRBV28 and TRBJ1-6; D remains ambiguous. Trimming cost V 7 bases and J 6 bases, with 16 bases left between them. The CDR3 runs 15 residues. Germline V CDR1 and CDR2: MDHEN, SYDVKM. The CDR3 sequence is CASIFRERSNSPLHF. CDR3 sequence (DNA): TGTGCCAGCATTTTCCGAGAGAGAAGTAATTCACCCCTCCACTTT. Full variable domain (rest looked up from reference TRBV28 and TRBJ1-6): DVKVTQSSRYLVKRTGEKVFLECVQDMDHENMFWYRQDPGLGLRLIYFSYDVKMKEKGDIPEGYSVSREKKERFSLILESASTNQTSMYLCASIFRERSNSPLHFGNGTRLTVT.

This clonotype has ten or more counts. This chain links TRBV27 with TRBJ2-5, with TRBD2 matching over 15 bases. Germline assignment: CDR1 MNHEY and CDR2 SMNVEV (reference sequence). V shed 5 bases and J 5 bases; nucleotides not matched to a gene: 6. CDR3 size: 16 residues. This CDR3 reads CASSRTSGRVRETQYF. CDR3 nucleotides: TGTGCCAGCAGTAGGACTAGCGGGAGGGTGAGGGAGACCCAGTACTTC.

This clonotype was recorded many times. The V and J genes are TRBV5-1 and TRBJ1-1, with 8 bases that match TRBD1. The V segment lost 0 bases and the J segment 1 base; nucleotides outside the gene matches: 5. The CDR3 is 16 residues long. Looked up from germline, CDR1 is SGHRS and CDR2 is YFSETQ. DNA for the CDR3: TGCGCCAGCAGCTTGGGGGCAGGGGGCCAGAACACTGAAGCTTTCTTT. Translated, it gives CASSLGAGGQNTEAFF.

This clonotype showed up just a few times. This CDR3 reads CASSLFSGDNTGELFF. The DNA for the CDR3 is TGTGCCAGCAGCTTATTTTCTGGGGACAACACCGGGGAGCTGTTTTTT. The chain links TRBV7-2 to TRBJ2-2, with D possibly being TRBD1 or TRBD2 (5 bases each). Germline CDR1 is SGHTA and CDR2 is FQGNSA. This CDR3 is 16 amino acids long. The V end was cut by 2 bases, the J end by 2 bases, with 12 bases between.

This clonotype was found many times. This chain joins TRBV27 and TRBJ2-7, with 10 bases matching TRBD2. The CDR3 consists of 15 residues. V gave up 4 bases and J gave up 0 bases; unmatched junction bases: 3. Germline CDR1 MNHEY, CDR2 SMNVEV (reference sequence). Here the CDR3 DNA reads TGTGCCAGCAGTTGGGCTAGCGGGAGCTCCTACGAGCAGTACTTC. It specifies CASSWASGSSYEQYF.

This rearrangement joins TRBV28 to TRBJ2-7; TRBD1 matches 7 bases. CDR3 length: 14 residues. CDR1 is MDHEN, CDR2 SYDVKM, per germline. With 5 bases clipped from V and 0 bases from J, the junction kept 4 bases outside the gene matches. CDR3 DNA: TGTGCCAGCAGTGGGACAGAAAACTCCTACGAGCAGTACTTC. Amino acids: CASSGTENSYEQYF.

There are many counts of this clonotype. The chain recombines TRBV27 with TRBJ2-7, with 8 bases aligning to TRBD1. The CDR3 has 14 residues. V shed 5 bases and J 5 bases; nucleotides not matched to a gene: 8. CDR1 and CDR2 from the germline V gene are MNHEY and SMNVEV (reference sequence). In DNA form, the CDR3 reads TGTGCCAGCAGTCCCAGGGGGCTTGGCCACGAGCAGTACTTC. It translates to CASSPRGLGHEQYF.

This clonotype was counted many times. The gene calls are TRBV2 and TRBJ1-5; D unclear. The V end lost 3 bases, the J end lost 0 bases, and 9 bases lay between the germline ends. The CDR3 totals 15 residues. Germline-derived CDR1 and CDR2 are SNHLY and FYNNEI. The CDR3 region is CASSEAGVSNQPQHF. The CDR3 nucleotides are TGTGCCAGCAGTGAGGCTGGAGTTAGCAATCAGCCCCAGCATTTT.

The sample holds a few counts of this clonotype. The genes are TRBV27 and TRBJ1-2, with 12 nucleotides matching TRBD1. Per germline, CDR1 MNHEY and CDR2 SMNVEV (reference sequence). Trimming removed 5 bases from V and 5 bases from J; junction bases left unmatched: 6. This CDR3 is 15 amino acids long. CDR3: CASSAPGQGAYGYTF. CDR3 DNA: TGTGCCAGCAGTGCGCCGGGACAGGGGGCTTATGGCTACACCTTC.

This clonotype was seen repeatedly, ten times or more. The chain's CDR3 is CASSLSQGPGYNEQFF. CDR3 nucleotide sequence: TGTGCCAGCAGCTTATCTCAGGGCCCGGGATACAATGAGCAGTTCTTC. This chain connects TRBV7-8 to TRBJ2-1; the D call may be TRBD1 or TRBD2 (5 bases each). Germline CDR1 and CDR2: SGHVS and FQNEAQ. V was trimmed by 2 bases and J by 4 bases, leaving 15 bases between them. The CDR3 spans 16 residues.

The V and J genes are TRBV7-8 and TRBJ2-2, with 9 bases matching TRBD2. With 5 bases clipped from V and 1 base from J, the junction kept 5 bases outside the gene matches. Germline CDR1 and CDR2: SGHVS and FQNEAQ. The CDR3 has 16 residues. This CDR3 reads CASSILAGWNTGELFF. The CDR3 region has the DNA TGTGCCAGCAGCATCCTAGCGGGGTGGAACACCGGGGAGCTGTTTTTT.

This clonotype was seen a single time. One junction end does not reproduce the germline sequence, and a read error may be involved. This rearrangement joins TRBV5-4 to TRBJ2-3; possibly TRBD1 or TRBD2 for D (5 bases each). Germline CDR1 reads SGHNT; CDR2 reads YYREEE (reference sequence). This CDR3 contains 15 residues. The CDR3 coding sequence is TGTGCCAGCAGCTTAGGTTCAGGGACCACAGACACGCAGTATTTT. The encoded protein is CASSLGSGTTDTQYF.

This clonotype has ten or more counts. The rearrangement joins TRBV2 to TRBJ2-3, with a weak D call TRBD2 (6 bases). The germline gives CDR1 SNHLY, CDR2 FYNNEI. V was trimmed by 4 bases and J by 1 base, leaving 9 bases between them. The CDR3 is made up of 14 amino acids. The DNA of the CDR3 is TGTGCCAGCAGTGCGGGACTCCGCACAGATACGCAGTATTTT. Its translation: CASSAGLRTDTQYF.